This TCR beta chain was sequenced during a study of cytomegalovirus exposure and HLA in healthy donors. About the study: About 82 million unique TCRs from HLA-typed donors were held in an early release of data. Whole-study findings and limits: Further analysis, carried out later, found HLA-associated TCR beta chains more clonally expanded than equally common other chains.

The CDR3 contains 13 residues. V dropped 6 bases and J dropped 1; count of bases not matched to a gene: 1. Germline V CDR1 and CDR2: MDHEN, SYDVKM. In the PCR, 60 Vbeta and 13 Jbeta primers were used. TCRdb keeps only in-frame clones here, not all; method: immunoSEQ multiplex PCR. In the table there are under 150,000 clones, roughly two thirds of which are singletons. Note on this clone: Its cognate antigen is unknown.

Sequencing input: PBMCs. V gene TRBV28 combines with J gene TRBJ1-1; 8 positions agree with TRBD1. The clonotype comes from a man aged 18 to 35 in good health and CMV-seropositive. The CDR3 loop is CASRGTGNTEAFF. CDR3 in DNA: TGTGCCAGCAGAGGGACAGGGAACACTGAAGCTTTCTTT.